The 20 T cell receptor beta chains reported below all come from one sample, sequenced in a study of OX40 agonist ivuxolimab in advanced cancers. The assay was immunoSEQ multiplex PCR, and TCRdb's table has in-frame clones only and misses some. Altogether about 14,000 clones are present, approximately 78% being singletons, with the ten largest covering 35% to 45%. The input for sequencing was CD4+ or CD8+ T cells sorted from blood, taken in a trial of the OX40 agonist ivuxolimab. These receptors were collected from an adult with an advanced solid tumor such as melanoma, head and neck, liver or kidney cancer.

This chain uses TRBV5-8 with TRBJ2-1; D ambiguous. Trimming removed 0 bases at V and 9 bases at J, with 4 bases between. This CDR3 comprises 11 residues. Germline V gene sequence: CDR1 SGHTS, CDR2 YDEGEE. CDR3 protein: CASSLGGEQFF. The CDR3 nucleotides are TGTGCCAGCAGCTTGGGGGGTGAGCAGTTCTTC.

This clone was counted a few times. The chain employs TRBV6-1 and TRBJ2-3, with TRBD2 matching over 9 bases. Germline trimming cut 3 bases from V and 4 bases from J; bases unmatched to any gene: 5. This CDR3 region has 15 residues. Germline loops: CDR1 MNHNS, CDR2 SASEGT. CDR3 amino acids: CASSDGSGSPDTQYF. The CDR3 DNA reads TGTGCCAGCAGTGATGGTAGCGGGAGCCCAGATACGCAGTATTTT.

The rearrangement uses TRBV4-2 and TRBJ2-1; tentatively, D is TRBD1 (6 bases). Germline CDR1 is LGHNA and CDR2 is YNFKEQ. This CDR3 region has 15 residues. The V gene lost 4 bases and the J gene lost 3 bases, with 13 bases spanning the gap. The DNA of the CDR3 is TGTGCCAGCAGCCGGGGGCCAAGTGACTACAATGAGCAGTTCTTC. Translated, it gives CASSRGPSDYNEQFF.

The V call is TRBV7-8, the J call TRBJ2-1; D remains ambiguous. Trimming took off 4 bases at V and 5 bases at J, with 9 bases between the two ends. The V gene's germline CDR1 is SGHVS and CDR2 FQNEAQ. This CDR3 has 13 amino acids. The CDR3 DNA reads as TGTGCCAGCAGCTCAACTAACCACAATGAGCAGTTCTTC. Its translation: CASSSTNHNEQFF.

V gene TRBV19 combines with J gene TRBJ2-1; 7 positions agree with TRBD2. This CDR3 has 16 residues. Unmatched junction bases numbered 10, after V lost 0 bases and J lost 8 bases. Germline V lookup: CDR1 LNHDA, CDR2 SQIVND (reference sequence). The CDR3 sequence is CASSIDGRVGRDEQFF. The DNA for the CDR3 is TGTGCCAGTAGTATAGATGGGAGGGTCGGACGCGATGAGCAGTTCTTC. Full variable domain (rest looked up from reference TRBV19 and TRBJ2-1): DGGITQSPKYLFRKEGQNVTLSCEQNLNHDAMYWYRQDPGQGLRLIYYSQIVNDFQKGDIAEGYSVSREKKESFPLTVTSAQKNPTAFYLCASSIDGRVGRDEQFFGPGTRLTVL.

This clone was recorded once. This sequence joins TRBV11-3 and TRBJ2-1; the D is unclear. CDR3 length equals 11 residues. Per the germline V gene, CDR1 is SGHNT and CDR2 is YENEEA. V lost 1 base, J lost 8 bases, and 3 bases lay in between. The CDR3 DNA reads as TGTGCCAGCAGCTTAGGGTATGAGCAGTTCTTC. Protein product: CASSLGYEQFF.

As regards this clone: The sample contains more than one DNA sequence encoding this CDR3. The gene calls are TRBV5-4 and TRBJ1-2, with D perhaps matching TRBD1 (6 bases). The CDR3 extends over 14 amino acids. Germline V gives CDR1 SGHNT, CDR2 YYREEE (reference sequence). V was shortened by 4 bases and J by 8 bases, with 18 bases between the two germline ends. CDR3 DNA: TGTGCCAGCAGCCCCCTACAGGGTCCGGAAGGCTACACCTTC. Protein: CASSPLQGPEGYTF. The variable domain in full, completed from reference TRBV5-4 and TRBJ1-2, reads ETGVTQSPTHLIKTRGQQVTLRCSSQSGHNTVSWYQQALGQGPQFIFQYYREEENGRGNFPPRFSGLQFPNYSSELNVNALELDDSALYLCASSPLQGPEGYTFGSGTRLTVV.

The chain carries TRBV19 and TRBJ2-1; TRBD2 is a possible D gene (5 bases). The CDR3 covers 15 residues. CDR1 and CDR2 from the germline V gene are LNHDA and SQIVND (reference sequence). V was shortened by 7 bases and J by 6 bases, with 19 bases between the two germline ends. CDR3 region: CASTGTPPGGNEQFF. DNA for the CDR3: TGTGCCAGTACAGGAACACCCCCAGGAGGCAATGAGCAGTTCTTC.

This clone was detected only once. The chain links TRBV7-6 to TRBJ2-7; tentative D call: TRBD1 (5 bases). This CDR3 has 12 amino acids. Germline V lookup: CDR1 SGHVS, CDR2 FNYEAQ. V lost 4 bases, J lost 5 bases, and 9 bases lay in between. CDR3 in DNA: TGTGCCAGCAGCTCAGGGTCCAACGAGCAGTACTTC. Translated, it gives CASSSGSNEQYF.

To note about this clone: The same CDR3 arises from other DNA sequences in this sample as well. The gene calls are TRBV28 and TRBJ2-7; D uncertain. V was trimmed by 5 bases and J by 3 bases, leaving 11 bases between them. The CDR3 has 13 amino acids. Germline V lookup: CDR1 MDHEN, CDR2 SYDVKM. The CDR3 protein is CASSLAASYEQYF. In DNA form, the CDR3 reads TGTGCCAGCAGTCTCGCAGCGAGCTACGAGCAGTACTTC.

The V and J genes are TRBV27 and TRBJ2-7; TRBD2 matches 10 bases. The junction had 17 bases not matched to a gene; V was cut back by 5 bases and J by 4 bases. CDR1 MNHEY and CDR2 SMNVEV come from the germline V gene (reference sequence). The CDR3 is made up of 18 amino acids. CDR3 sequence reads: CASSHQSFLVAGGYEQYF. The CDR3 nucleotides read TGTGCCAGCAGTCACCAATCTTTTCTGGTAGCGGGAGGTTACGAGCAGTACTTC.

This chain connects TRBV5-4 to TRBJ2-7; 13 nucleotides match TRBD2. After removal of 7 bases from V and 7 bases from J, the junction contained 5 bases not matched to a gene. This CDR3 comprises 13 residues. Germline CDR1 reads SGHNT; CDR2 reads YYREEE (reference sequence). The CDR3 bases are TGTGCCAGCGCGGGACTAGCGGGAAATGAGCAGTACTTC. It translates to CASAGLAGNEQYF.

This clone was found a few times. The J gene is TRBJ2-5, the V gene TRBV6-1; TRBD2 aligns across 14 bases. The germline V gene encodes CDR1 MNHNS and CDR2 SASEGT. Trimming cost V 4 bases and J 4 bases; bases outside gene matches: 2. This CDR3 region has 15 residues. The DNA of the CDR3 is TGTGCCAGCAGTGGACTAGCGGGAGGGCCAGAGACCCAGTACTTC. Its protein is CASSGLAGGPETQYF.

The chain couples TRBV27 to TRBJ1-4; D gene ambiguous. The V and J ends lost 3 bases and 0 bases respectively, with 5 bases between them. Per the germline V gene, CDR1 is MNHEY and CDR2 is SMNVEV (reference sequence). This CDR3 spans 14 amino acids. CDR3 loop: CASSLWATNEKLFF. Written as DNA, the CDR3 is TGTGCCAGCAGTTTGTGGGCAACTAATGAAAAACTGTTTTTT. Full variable domain (outside the CDR3, taken from reference TRBV27 and TRBJ1-4): EAQVTQNPRYLITVTGKKLTVTCSQNMNHEYMSWYRQDPGLGLRQIYYSMNVEVTDKGDVPEGYKVSRKEKRNFPLILESPSPNQTSLYFCASSLWATNEKLFFGSGTQLSVL.

This CDR3 is CASSSTRSSFLGNYEQYF. In nucleotides, the CDR3 is TGTGCCAGCAGCTCTACCAGGTCGTCTTTTCTCGGGAACTACGAGCAGTACTTC. The chain uses TRBV7-9 and TRBJ2-7; D might be TRBD2 (5 bases). This CDR3 is 18 amino acids long. Germline assignment: CDR1 SEHNR and CDR2 FQNEAQ (reference sequence). Trimming left V 4 bases short and J 3 bases short, with 25 bases between.

The J gene is TRBJ2-1, the V gene TRBV19; D is perhaps TRBD1 (5 bases). This CDR3 contains 13 residues. Germline CDR1 reads LNHDA; CDR2 reads SQIVND (reference sequence). The V end was cut by 5 bases, the J end by 8 bases, with 13 bases between. For the CDR3, the DNA is TGTGCCAGTAGTCCCAGGGTGGATTATGAGCAGTTCTTC. Translation: CASSPRVDYEQFF.

The chain has TRBV5-1 and TRBJ2-7, with TRBD1 identical over 9 bases. The CDR3 runs 16 residues. Germline assignment: CDR1 SGHRS and CDR2 YFSETQ. V lost 1 base to trimming and J lost 4 bases; unmatched junction nucleotides: 9. In DNA form, the CDR3 reads TGCGCCAGCAGCTTGTCATTTGGGACAGGGTATTACGAGCAGTACTTC. Translated, it gives CASSLSFGTGYYEQYF.

J is TRBJ2-2 and V is TRBV5-4, with D hard to call. The germline V and J ends were trimmed by 4 bases and 4 bases, with 14 bases remaining between them. Germline V gene lookup returns CDR1 SGHNT and CDR2 YYREEE (reference sequence). This CDR3 contains 15 residues. The DNA of the CDR3 is TGTGCCAGCAGCCCGGGTACTAAGGCCACCGGGGAGCTGTTTTTT. Its protein is CASSPGTKATGELFF. The variable domain in full, with the rest retrieved from reference TRBV5-4 and TRBJ2-2, is ETGVTQSPTHLIKTRGQQVTLRCSSQSGHNTVSWYQQALGQGPQFIFQYYREEENGRGNFPPRFSGLQFPNYSSELNVNALELDDSALYLCASSPGTKATGELFFGEGSRLTVL.

The V gene is TRBV6-1, the J gene TRBJ1-1; tentative D call: TRBD1 (6 bases). This CDR3 spans 16 amino acids. Trimming took 1 base from V and 8 from J, leaving 20 bases between them. The germline V gene encodes CDR1 MNHNS and CDR2 SASEGT. The CDR3 bases are TGTGCCAGCAGTGAAGAAAGAACCTGGATAGGGACAGAAGCTTTCTTT. Its translation is CASSEERTWIGTEAFF.

The J gene is TRBJ2-7, the V gene TRBV4-1, with a possible D match to TRBD2 (6 bases). Germline-derived CDR1 and CDR2 are MGHRA and YSYEKL. The V end was cut by 0 bases, the J end by 1 base, with 13 bases between. CDR3 length equals 16 residues. DNA for the CDR3: TGCGCCAGCAGCCAAGATCCGGAGGGGCAGTCCTACGAGCAGTACTTC. Translated, it gives CASSQDPEGQSYEQYF.